One and the same sample provided the 15 T cell receptor beta chains below, sequenced in a study of a mutant IDH1 vaccine in newly diagnosed glioma. Time point indicated: baseline, week 1 (first vaccination visit). Described treatment: pre-vaccination baseline after standard-of-care therapy. Some clones are missing from TCRdb's copy, which holds only in-frame ones; the method was immunoSEQ multiplex PCR. The table lists 65,000 to 70,000 clones, 80% to 90% of them singletons. The source was PBMCs, collected from a glioma patient treated with radiotherapy, temozolomide or both. These receptors all stem from a man aged 25 to 45 with glioma.

The chain links TRBV5-1 to TRBJ2-5; no firm D call. The end of the DNA fits TRBJ2-7 better, so the J call may be wrong. The CDR3 loop spans 15 amino acids. The V gene's germline CDR1 is SGHRS and CDR2 YFSETQ. The CDR3 region has the DNA TGCGCCAGCAGCTTGCCATTGGCTTCAACCTACGAGCAGTACTTC. Translated, it gives CASSLPLASTYEQYF.

This clone was recorded once. V usage is TRBV19 and J usage is TRBJ1-4, with D hard to call. CDR3 length: 16 amino acids. CDR1 and CDR2 from the germline V gene are LNHDA and SQIVND (reference sequence). V was shortened by 5 bases and J by 0 bases, with 13 bases between the two germline ends. CDR3: CASSLTAWATNEKLFF. As DNA, the CDR3 is TGTGCCAGTAGTTTAACGGCTTGGGCAACTAATGAAAAACTGTTTTTT.

The chain has TRBV5-6 and TRBJ1-4; the D is unclear. Per the germline V gene, CDR1 is SGHDT and CDR2 is YYEEEE. CDR3 length equals 16 residues. V gave up 0 bases and J gave up 4 bases, with 13 bases separating them. CDR3 nucleotides: TGTGCCAGCAGCTTGGCCTCCGGGCGATATAATGAAAAACTGTTTTTT. It yields the protein CASSLASGRYNEKLFF.

The CDR3 protein is CASSLGLNEKLFF. The CDR3 DNA reads as TGTGCCAGCTCACTGGGACTAAATGAAAAACTGTTTTTT. V usage is TRBV18 and J usage is TRBJ1-4; D is perhaps TRBD1 (5 bases). The CDR3 runs to 13 residues. The V end was cut by 4 bases, the J end by 5 bases, with 8 bases between. From germline, CDR1 is KGHSH and CDR2 LQKENI.

This clone was seen a handful of times. The chain couples TRBV25-1 to TRBJ2-4; 9 bases are shared with TRBD1. J was trimmed by 1 base and V by 6 bases; bases with no gene match: 4. Germline loops: CDR1 MGHDK, CDR2 SYGVNS. The CDR3 runs 15 residues. CDR3 sequence (DNA): TGTGCCAGCAGACAGGACAGGGGCGCCAAAAACATTCAGTACTTC. It codes for CASRQDRGAKNIQYF.

This chain uses TRBV19 with TRBJ1-1, with D perhaps matching TRBD1 (5 bases). Germline CDR1 reads LNHDA; CDR2 reads SQIVND (reference sequence). V was shortened by 5 bases and J by 4 bases, with 20 bases between the two germline ends. This CDR3 has 16 amino acids. The CDR3 nucleotides are TGTGCCAGTAGTTCGAGGGCCAGGGCATTGACCACTGAAGCTTTCTTT. Protein product: CASSSRARALTTEAFF.

The chain couples TRBV15 to TRBJ2-7; 9 bases agree with TRBD1. The CDR3 sequence is 16 residues long. V dropped 4 bases and J dropped 6; count of bases not matched to a gene: 13. Germline CDR1 is LNHNV and CDR2 is YYDKDF (reference sequence). In nucleotides, the CDR3 is TGTGCCACCAGCACCAAATACAGGGGGCGAAAAGGCGAGCAGTACTTC. Protein: CATSTKYRGRKGEQYF.

This chain connects TRBV27 to TRBJ2-7; TRBD1 matches at 7 bases. Germline loops: CDR1 MNHEY, CDR2 SMNVEV (reference sequence). After removal of 6 bases from V and 3 bases from J, the junction contained 11 bases not matched to a gene. The CDR3 spans 15 residues. CDR3 amino acids: CASSAQTGSYYEQYF. In DNA, the CDR3 is TGTGCCAGCAGCGCCCAGACAGGGAGCTACTACGAGCAGTACTTC.

This chain joins TRBV10-1 and TRBJ2-7; no firm D call. Trimming cost V 4 bases and J 0 bases, with 7 bases left between them. Germline V gene data show CDR1 as WNHNN and CDR2 as SYGVQD (reference sequence). The CDR3 runs to 13 residues. The CDR3 loop is CASSVTASYEQYF. CDR3 DNA sequence: TGCGCCAGCAGTGTTACAGCCTCCTACGAGCAGTACTTC.

V usage is TRBV28 and J usage is TRBJ2-1; 10 bases are shared with TRBD2. The CDR3 contains 14 residues. J lost 6 bases, V lost 8 bases, and 7 bases had no gene match. Germline V lookup: CDR1 MDHEN, CDR2 SYDVKM. The CDR3 protein is CASRSGGATNEQFF. The CDR3 bases are TGTGCCAGCCGAAGCGGGGGGGCCACCAATGAGCAGTTCTTC.

This chain connects TRBV15 to TRBJ1-2, with D possibly being TRBD1 (6 bases). Germline V CDR1 and CDR2: LNHNV, YYDKDF (reference sequence). Trimming cost V 0 bases and J 2 bases, with 16 bases left between them. CDR3 length: 17 residues. CDR3 residues: CATSRDSGGSANYGYTF. In DNA form, the CDR3 reads TGTGCCACCAGCAGAGATTCGGGGGGCAGCGCGAACTATGGCTACACCTTC.

The chain employs TRBV19 and TRBJ1-1, with TRBD1 identical over 7 bases. Germline V CDR1 and CDR2: LNHDA, SQIVND (reference sequence). CDR3 length: 13 residues. J was trimmed by 12 bases and V by 5 bases; bases with no gene match: 12. CDR3 bases: TGTGCCAGTAGTTACAGGGGACCCTCCTTCACTTTCTTT. Its protein product is CASSYRGPSFTFF. The full variable domain, its missing parts supplied by reference TRBV19 and TRBJ1-1, is DGGITQSPKYLFRKEGQNVTLSCEQNLNHDAMYWYRQDPGQGLRLIYYSQIVNDFQKGDIAEGYSVSREKKESFPLTVTSAQKNPTAFYLCASSYRGPSFTFFGQGTRLTVV.

The genes are TRBV11-2 and TRBJ2-1; possible D gene TRBD2, 6 bases. Germline V gives CDR1 SGHAT, CDR2 FQNNGV. The CDR3 has 14 residues. Trimming left V 5 bases short and J 5 bases short, with 13 bases between. The DNA for the CDR3 is TGTGCCAGCAGCCCCATCCGGGGGAACAATGAGCAGTTCTTC. Encoded protein: CASSPIRGNNEQFF.

The J gene is TRBJ2-3, the V gene TRBV19, with 11 bases fitting TRBD2. The CDR3 spans 15 residues. CDR1 LNHDA and CDR2 SQIVND come from the germline V gene (reference sequence). Trimming at V came to 3 bases and at J to 3 bases, leaving 2 bases not matched to a gene. CDR3 region: CASSILAGGTDTQYF. CDR3 nucleotides: TGTGCCAGTAGTATTCTAGCGGGGGGTACAGATACGCAGTATTTT.

The V call is TRBV18, the J call TRBJ2-6; 10 bases map to TRBD1. The CDR3 runs to 18 residues. Germline CDR1 KGHSH, CDR2 LQKENI. Trimming at V came to 2 bases and at J to 1 base, leaving 5 bases not matched to a gene. CDR3 protein: CASSPRRTGGSGANVLTF. The CDR3, as DNA: TGTGCCAGCTCACCAAGGAGGACAGGGGGTTCTGGGGCCAACGTCCTGACTTTC. Full variable domain (outside the CDR3, taken from reference TRBV18 and TRBJ2-6): NAGVMQNPRHLVRRRGQEARLRCSPMKGHSHVYWYRQLPEEGLKFMVYLQKENIIDESGMPKERFSAEFPKEGPSILRIQQVVRGDSAAYFCASSPRRTGGSGANVLTFGAGSRLTVL.